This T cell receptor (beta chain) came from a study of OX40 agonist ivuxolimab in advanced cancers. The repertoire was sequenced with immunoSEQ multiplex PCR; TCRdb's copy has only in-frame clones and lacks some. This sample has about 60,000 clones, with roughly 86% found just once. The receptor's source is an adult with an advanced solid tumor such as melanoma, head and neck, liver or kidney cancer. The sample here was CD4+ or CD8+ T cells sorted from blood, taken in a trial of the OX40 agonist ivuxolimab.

The CDR3 spells CASSLSGYYGYTF. The CDR3 DNA sequence: TGTGCCAGCAGCCTTTCAGGGTACTATGGCTACACCTTC. The J gene is TRBJ1-2, the V gene TRBV9; possibly TRBD1 for D (5 bases). CDR3 size: 13 residues. With 4 bases removed from V and 3 bases from J, the gap between germline ends came to 10 bases. CDR1 is SGDLS and CDR2 is YYNGEE in the germline V gene.